These T cell receptor beta chains were read from a single sample in a study of cytomegalovirus exposure and HLA in healthy donors. Sequencing was performed with immunoSEQ multiplex PCR; in TCRdb, only in-frame clones are kept and a portion is missing. The data show approximately 210,000 clones, nearly 80% seen once. Sequenced input: PBMCs. The receptors were sampled from a male donor in good health and CMV-seronegative. CDR3s include the opening cysteine and the closing phenylalanine or tryptophan. The order of the fields is D gene, J gene, CDR3 length, V gene, clone size, CDR3 protein, CDR3 DNA. The D gene is left open where the match is weak. Clone size, where shown, is once, few, many, or a class for clones that have expanded.

D gene: TRBD1; J gene: TRBJ1-2; CDR3 length: 17; V gene: TRBV27; clone size: .; CDR3 protein: CASSSDRVAPHGYGYTF; CDR3 DNA: TGTGCCAGCAGTTCGGACAGGGTGGCCCCCCATGGCTATGGCTACACCTTC
D gene: TRBD2; J gene: TRBJ2-5; CDR3 length: 17; V gene: TRBV7-2; clone size: .; CDR3 protein: CASSLALRGGDQETQYF; CDR3 DNA: TGTGCCAGCAGCTTAGCGCTCCGGGGAGGGGATCAAGAGACCCAGTACTTC
D gene: .; J gene: TRBJ2-1; CDR3 length: 12; V gene: TRBV28; clone size: .; CDR3 protein: CASSLQGLEQFF; CDR3 DNA: TGTGCCAGCAGTCTACAGGGCCTTGAGCAGTTCTTC
D gene: TRBD1; J gene: TRBJ1-4; CDR3 length: 15; V gene: TRBV6-6; clone size: once; CDR3 protein: CASSNRQGLHEKLFF; CDR3 DNA: TGTGCCAGCAGTAACAGACAGGGCCTCCATGAAAAACTGTTTTTT
D gene: TRBD1; J gene: TRBJ2-5; CDR3 length: 15; V gene: TRBV27; clone size: .; CDR3 protein: CASSPPGQGLETQYF; CDR3 DNA: TGTGCCAGCAGTCCGCCGGGACAGGGTTTAGAGACCCAGTACTTC
D gene: TRBD2; J gene: TRBJ2-3; CDR3 length: 18; V gene: TRBV9; clone size: .; CDR3 protein: CASSDGLAGTFSTDTQYF; CDR3 DNA: TGTGCCAGCAGCGATGGACTAGCGGGAACATTTAGCACAGATACGCAGTATTTT
D gene: TRBD2; J gene: TRBJ2-7; CDR3 length: 14; V gene: TRBV9; clone size: once; CDR3 protein: CASSRGDGPYEQYF; CDR3 DNA: TGTGCCAGCAGCCGGGGGGACGGGCCCTACGAGCAGTACTTC
D gene: .; J gene: TRBJ1-5; CDR3 length: 19; V gene: TRBV21-1; clone size: few; CDR3 protein: CASSNPSDRGSYSNQPQHF; CDR3 DNA: TGTGCCAGCAGCAACCCGTCTGACAGGGGGTCCTATAGCAATCAGCCCCAGCATTTT
D gene: .; J gene: TRBJ2-7; CDR3 length: 14; V gene: TRBV6-5; clone size: .; CDR3 protein: CASTNREGSYEQYF; CDR3 DNA: TGTGCCAGCACCAACAGGGAGGGGTCCTACGAGCAGTACTTC
D gene: .; J gene: TRBJ1-5; CDR3 length: 14; V gene: TRBV7-2; clone size: .; CDR3 protein: CASSFYRENQPQHF; CDR3 DNA: TGTGCCAGCAGCTTTTACCGGGAGAATCAGCCCCAGCATTTT
D gene: .; J gene: TRBJ2-7; CDR3 length: 14; V gene: TRBV7-9; clone size: .; CDR3 protein: CASSLGSAPMEQYF; CDR3 DNA: TGTGCCAGCAGCTTAGGAAGCGCGCCGATGGAGCAGTACTTC
D gene: TRBD1; J gene: TRBJ2-7; CDR3 length: 14; V gene: TRBV6-1; clone size: .; CDR3 protein: CASSLQGWPYEQYF; CDR3 DNA: TGTGCCAGCAGCTTACAGGGGTGGCCCTACGAGCAGTACTTC
D gene: .; J gene: TRBJ1-1; CDR3 length: 12; V gene: TRBV2; clone size: .; CDR3 protein: CASSVVRTEAFF; CDR3 DNA: TGTGCCAGCAGTGTAGTTAGAACTGAAGCTTTCTTT
D gene: TRBD1; J gene: TRBJ1-2; CDR3 length: 17; V gene: TRBV4-1; clone size: .; CDR3 protein: CASSQDPAPGTGYGYTF; CDR3 DNA: TGCGCCAGCAGCCAAGATCCAGCCCCCGGGACAGGCTATGGCTACACCTTC